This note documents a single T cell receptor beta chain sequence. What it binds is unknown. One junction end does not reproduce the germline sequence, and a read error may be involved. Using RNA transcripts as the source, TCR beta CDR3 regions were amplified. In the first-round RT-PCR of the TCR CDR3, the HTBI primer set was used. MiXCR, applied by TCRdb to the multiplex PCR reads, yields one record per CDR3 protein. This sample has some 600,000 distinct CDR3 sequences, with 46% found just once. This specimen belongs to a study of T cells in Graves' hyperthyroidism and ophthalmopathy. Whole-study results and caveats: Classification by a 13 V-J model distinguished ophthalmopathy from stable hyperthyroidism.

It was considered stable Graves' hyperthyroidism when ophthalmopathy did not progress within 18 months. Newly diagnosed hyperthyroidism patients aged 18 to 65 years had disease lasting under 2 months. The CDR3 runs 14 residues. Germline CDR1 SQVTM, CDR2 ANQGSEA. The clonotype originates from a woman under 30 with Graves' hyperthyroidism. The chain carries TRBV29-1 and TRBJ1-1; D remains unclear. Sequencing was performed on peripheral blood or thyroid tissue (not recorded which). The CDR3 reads CASKEMRGSAEAFF. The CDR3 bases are TGTGCCTCGAAGGAGATGCGGGGATCCGCTGAAGCTTTCTTT.